The clone carrying this T cell receptor (beta chain) was observed many times. Its specificity is unknown. The data originate from a study of T-cell reconstitution after alpha-beta-depleted transplantation in children. Germline assignment: CDR1 SGDLS and CDR2 YYNGEE. CDR3 length: 15 residues. Trimming removed 0 bases at V and 6 bases at J, with 13 bases between. TCRbeta library preparation incorporated unique molecular identifiers. TCRdb re-called the PCR reads through MiXCR, storing one row per CDR3 protein. The table includes a few hundred thousand distinct CDR3 sequences, 9.5% to 13% detected once. Whole-study results and caveats: The main origin of T-cell counts and diversity one year after transplant was newly produced T cells.

The sequencing here drew on PBMCs, taken before TCRalphabeta/CD19-depleted stem cell transplant. This clonotype was sampled from a boy under three years old with acute myeloid leukemia, due to receive a stem cell transplant. The genes are TRBV9 and TRBJ2-4, with TRBD2 as a possible D gene (6 bases). The chain's CDR3 is CASSVDGIGRNIQYF. DNA for the CDR3: TGTGCCAGCAGCGTAGACGGGATCGGGAGAAACATTCAGTACTTC.